Presented here are 10 T cell receptor beta chains from one specimen sequenced in a study of T cell responses to AZD1222 COVID-19 vaccine. The repertoire was sequenced with immunoSEQ multiplex PCR; TCRdb's copy has only in-frame clones and lacks some. This sample has 85,000 to 90,000 clones, with approximately 90% found just once. Sequenced material: peripheral blood, taken on day 0 of MenACWY control vaccination. The receptors were gathered from an adult in good health.

This clone was found a few times. This chain connects TRBV3-1 (or the pseudogene TRBV3-2) to TRBJ2-1; 12 nucleotides match TRBD2. Germline V CDR1 and CDR2: LGHDT, YNNKEL (reference sequence). CDR3 length: 16 residues. V shed 1 base, J shed 7 bases, and the junction held 5 bases outside the gene matches. CDR3: CASSQVALAGGNEQFF. The CDR3 coding sequence is TGTGCCAGCAGCCAAGTTGCACTAGCGGGGGGAAATGAGCAGTTCTTC.

The chain joins TRBV6-5 to TRBJ1-1; tentative D call: TRBD1 (5 bases). Germline V gene lookup returns CDR1 MNHEY and CDR2 SVGAGI. V was cut by 4 bases and J by 5 bases, with 20 bases left in between. The CDR3 length is 16 residues. CDR3 nucleotide sequence: TGTGCCAGCAGTTTCCGCGGGTCAGGGACCGTAACTGAAGCTTTCTTT. Its translation is CASSFRGSGTVTEAFF.

The V and J genes are TRBV6-2 or TRBV6-3 and TRBJ1-1; 9 bases map to TRBD1. Germline V gene sequence: CDR1 MNHEY, CDR2 SVGEGT. This CDR3 is built from 16 residues. The V and J ends lost 2 bases and 11 bases, in that order; junction bases with no gene match: 15. Here the CDR3 reads CASSYAGQGQGYKAFF. CDR3 in DNA: TGTGCCAGCAGTTACGCCGGACAGGGACAGGGTTACAAGGCTTTCTTT.

This sequence joins TRBV4-3 and TRBJ1-6, with no clear D. V was trimmed by 1 base and J by 9 bases, leaving 16 bases between them. The CDR3 extends over 16 amino acids. Germline values: CDR1 LGHNA, CDR2 YSLEER. In DNA form, the CDR3 reads TGCGCCAGCAGCCAAGTCGTCCCGGGAGTAGGTTCACCCCTCCACTTT. It yields the protein CASSQVVPGVGSPLHF.

The V call is TRBV10-3, the J call TRBJ1-4, with 7 bases identical to TRBD1. Germline CDR1 and CDR2: ENHRY and SYGVKD. This CDR3 is 13 amino acids long. The trim removed 3 bases at V and 8 bases at J, leaving 3 bases unmatched. CDR3 nucleotides: TGTGCCATCAGTGACGGGACAGAAGAAAAACTGTTTTTT. Protein sequence: CAISDGTEEKLFF.

The chain joins TRBV6-5 to TRBJ1-6; 7 bases match TRBD1. The CDR3 loop spans 15 amino acids. The germline CDR1 and CDR2 sequences are MNHEY and SVGAGI. Unmatched junction bases numbered 7, after V lost 2 bases and J lost 9 bases. This chain's CDR3 is CASSYRQGLGSPLHF. CDR3 nucleotide sequence: TGTGCCAGCAGTTACAGACAGGGTTTAGGTTCACCCCTCCACTTT.

The table lists this clone with a count of one. The chain recombines TRBV7-9 with TRBJ1-2; no firm D call. Trimming shortened V by 5 bases and J by 0 bases, and 4 bases separated the two germline ends. Per germline, CDR1 SEHNR and CDR2 FQNEAQ (reference sequence). CDR3 size: 12 residues. The CDR3 nucleotides are TGTGCCAGCAGCGATACTAACTATGGCTACACCTTC. Translation gives CASSDTNYGYTF.

The V call is TRBV7-2, the J call TRBJ1-4, with D perhaps TRBD1 (6 bases). Deletions cut 4 bases from V and 4 bases from J, with 13 bases between. CDR3 length: 15 residues. Germline loops: CDR1 SGHTA, CDR2 FQGNSA. CDR3 sequence (DNA): TGTGCCAGCAGCTCAGGGGTATGGGATAATGAAAAACTGTTTTTT. Protein sequence: CASSSGVWDNEKLFF.

The rearrangement uses TRBV4-3 and TRBJ1-1; 11 nucleotides agree with TRBD1. The germline V gene encodes CDR1 LGHNA and CDR2 YSLEER. The junction had 8 bases not matched to a gene; V was cut back by 3 bases and J by 5 bases. This CDR3 has 16 amino acids. CDR3 sequence: CASSQALGTGGTEAFF. The CDR3 bases are TGCGCCAGCAGCCAGGCCTTAGGGACAGGGGGAACTGAAGCTTTCTTT.

This clone turned up a few times. The chain employs TRBV19 and TRBJ1-2; D may be TRBD1 (5 bases). Germline CDR1 LNHDA, CDR2 SQIVND (reference sequence). The CDR3 loop spans 14 amino acids. V lost 3 bases to trimming and J lost 7 bases, with 15 bases between them. CDR3 sequence (DNA): TGTGCCAGTAGTATTGGGGGTACACCTCCTGGCTACACCTTC. Protein: CASSIGGTPPGYTF.